The TCR beta chain described here comes from a study of cytomegalovirus exposure and HLA in healthy donors. Study-wide results and limits: In a later analysis, TCR beta V- and J-gene trimming was associated with a missense DCLRE1C variant.

Regarding this clone: Its antigen is not known. A junction end diverges from the germline sequence, so it may reflect a read error.

The PCR used 60 Vbeta and 13 Jbeta primers. The table came from immunoSEQ multiplex PCR; TCRdb's copy has only in-frame clones and leaves some out. The table has 100,000 or so clones, approximately 84% seen once; the top ten hold about 2%. Regarding donors, all were healthy bone marrow donors. The CDR3 runs 13 residues. In germline, CDR1 is SGDLS, CDR2 YYNGEE. Input material: PBMCs. The sequence came from a man aged 18 to 35 in good health and CMV-seronegative. The V call is TRBV9, the J call TRBJ1-2, with no clear D. The CDR3 DNA reads as TGTGCCAGCAGCCCGAGTACTAACTATGGCCACACCTTC. Protein: CASSPSTNYGHTF.